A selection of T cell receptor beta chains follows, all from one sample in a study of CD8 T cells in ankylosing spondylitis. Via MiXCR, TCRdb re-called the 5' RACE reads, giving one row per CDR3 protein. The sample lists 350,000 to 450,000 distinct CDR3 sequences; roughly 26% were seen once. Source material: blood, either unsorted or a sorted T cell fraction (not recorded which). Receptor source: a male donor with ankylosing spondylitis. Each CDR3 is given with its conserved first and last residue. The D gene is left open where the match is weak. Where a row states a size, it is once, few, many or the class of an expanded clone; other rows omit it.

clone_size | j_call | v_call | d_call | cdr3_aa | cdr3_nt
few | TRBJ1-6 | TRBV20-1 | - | CSARPTPNSPLHF | TGCAGTGCCCGACCCACTCCGAATTCACCCCTCCACTTT
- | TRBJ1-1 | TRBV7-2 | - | CASSPGRIEAFF | TGTGCCAGCAGCCCCGGACGCATTGAAGCTTTCTTT
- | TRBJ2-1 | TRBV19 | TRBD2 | CATVGTSGIKEQFF | TGTGCCACCGTTGGGACTAGCGGAATTAAGGAGCAGTTCTTC
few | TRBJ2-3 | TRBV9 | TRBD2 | CASSSTGGSRTDTQYF | TGTGCCAGCAGCTCAACAGGCGGGAGTAGGACAGATACGCAGTATTTT
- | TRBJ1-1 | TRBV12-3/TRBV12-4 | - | CASNREGTEAFF | TGTGCCAGCAACAGGGAGGGGACTGAAGCTTTCTTT
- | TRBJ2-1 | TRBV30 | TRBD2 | CAWSEGVGGRALEQFF | TGTGCCTGGAGTGAGGGAGTCGGTGGGAGGGCCTTGGAGCAGTTCTTC
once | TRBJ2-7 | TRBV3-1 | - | CASSRGAASSYEQYF | TGTGCCAGCAGCAGAGGGGCAGCGAGCTCCTACGAGCAGTACTTC
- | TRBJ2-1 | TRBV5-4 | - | CASSGELSPSYNEQFF | TGTGCCAGCAGCGGGGAGTTGTCCCCCTCCTACAATGAGCAGTTCTTC
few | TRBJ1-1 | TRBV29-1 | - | CSVGRGGGTEAFF | TGCAGCGTTGGTCGAGGGGGGGGTACTGAAGCTTTCTTT
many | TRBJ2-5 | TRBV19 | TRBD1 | CASSATGGWETQYF | TGTGCCAGTAGTGCGACAGGGGGATGGGAGACCCAGTACTTC